These 6 T cell receptor beta chains were sequenced from one sample in a study of blood T cell repertoires in COVID-19. This table comes from immunoSEQ multiplex PCR, and its TCRdb copy is limited to in-frame clones, with some not included. The data show 180,000 or so clones, around 81% seen once. Sequencing was performed on PBMCs or T cells enriched from blood (not recorded which). These receptors all come from a man aged 40-49 years who had recovered from COVID-19.

V gene TRBV14 combines with J gene TRBJ2-7, with D maybe TRBD2 (6 bases). This CDR3 is built from 16 residues. The germline V gene encodes CDR1 SGHDN and CDR2 FVKESK. V was shortened by 5 bases and J by 0 bases, with 17 bases between the two germline ends. CDR3 in DNA: TGTGCCAGCAGCGAAAGCGGGCGGGGTAGCTCCTACGAGCAGTACTTC. It specifies CASSESGRGSSYEQYF.

The rearrangement joins TRBV9 to TRBJ1-4; the match to TRBD1 covers 8 bases. Germline-derived CDR1 and CDR2 are SGDLS and YYNGEE. Trimming took 4 bases from V and 7 from J; bases not matched to a gene: 9. The CDR3 spans 15 residues. The chain's CDR3 is CASSTQDRAFEKLFF. The CDR3 DNA is TGTGCCAGCAGCACCCAGGACAGGGCTTTTGAAAAACTGTTTTTT.

This chain uses TRBV19 with TRBJ1-5; 8 bases fit TRBD1. There are 15 residues in the CDR3. With 3 bases clipped from V and 3 bases from J, the junction kept 4 bases outside the gene matches. Germline V CDR1 and CDR2: LNHDA, SQIVND (reference sequence). The CDR3 spells CASSMGQAPNQPQHF. The CDR3 DNA follows: TGTGCCAGTAGTATGGGACAGGCCCCCAATCAGCCCCAGCATTTT. Based on the CDR3 plus reference TRBV19 and TRBJ1-5, the full variable domain is DGGITQSPKYLFRKEGQNVTLSCEQNLNHDAMYWYRQDPGQGLRLIYYSQIVNDFQKGDIAEGYSVSREKKESFPLTVTSAQKNPTAFYLCASSMGQAPNQPQHFGDGTRLSIL.

The CDR3 reads CASSLDSGSYEQYF. CDR3 coding DNA: TGCGCCAGCAGCTTGGATTCAGGGTCCTACGAGCAGTACTTC. This chain uses TRBV5-1 with TRBJ2-7, with a tentative D call TRBD1 (5 bases). CDR3 length: 14 amino acids. Trimming took 0 bases from V and 1 from J, leaving 8 bases between them. Germline loops: CDR1 SGHRS, CDR2 YFSETQ.

The gene calls are TRBV4-1 and TRBJ1-3; D call uncertain. The CDR3 extends over 17 amino acids. V was trimmed by 2 bases and J by 2 bases, leaving 16 bases between them. Germline CDR1 is MGHRA and CDR2 is YSYEKL. The CDR3 loop is CASSQLGRGLTGNTIYF. The CDR3, as DNA: TGCGCCAGCAGCCAACTGGGGAGAGGTCTGACTGGAAACACCATATATTTT.

This clone has at least ten counts. The chain has TRBV19 and TRBJ1-1; 11 positions match TRBD1. Trimming cost V 1 base and J 4 bases; bases outside gene matches: 8. CDR3 length: 17 residues. The germline V gene encodes CDR1 LNHDA and CDR2 SQIVND (reference sequence). CDR3: CASSIGPLGTGGTEAFF. For the CDR3, the DNA is TGTGCCAGTAGTATAGGCCCCTTGGGGACAGGGGGCACTGAAGCTTTCTTT.